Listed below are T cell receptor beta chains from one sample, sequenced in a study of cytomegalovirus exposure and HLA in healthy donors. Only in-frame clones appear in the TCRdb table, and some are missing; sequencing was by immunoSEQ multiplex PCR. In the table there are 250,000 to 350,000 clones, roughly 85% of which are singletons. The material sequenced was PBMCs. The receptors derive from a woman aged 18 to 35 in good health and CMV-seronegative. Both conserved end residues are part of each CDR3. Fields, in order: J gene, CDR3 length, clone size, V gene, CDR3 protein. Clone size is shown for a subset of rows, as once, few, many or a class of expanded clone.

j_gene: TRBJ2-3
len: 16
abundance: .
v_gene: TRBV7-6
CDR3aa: CASSLGTSGLTDTQYF

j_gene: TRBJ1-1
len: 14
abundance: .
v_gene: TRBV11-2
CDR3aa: CASSPNTGGSEAFF

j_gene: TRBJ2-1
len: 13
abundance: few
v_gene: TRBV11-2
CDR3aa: CASSLGLTGEQFF

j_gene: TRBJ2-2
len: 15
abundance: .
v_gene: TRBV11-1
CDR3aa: CASSPIAGETGELFF

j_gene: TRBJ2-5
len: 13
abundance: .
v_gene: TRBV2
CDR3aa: CASSRDSPGTQYF

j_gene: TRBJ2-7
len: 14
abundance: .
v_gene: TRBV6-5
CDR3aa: CASSPRQGFNEQYF

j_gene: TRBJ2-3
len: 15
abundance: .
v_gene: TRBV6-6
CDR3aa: CASSYLRAGTDTQYF

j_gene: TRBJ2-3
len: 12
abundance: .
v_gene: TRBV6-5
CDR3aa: CASIGSTDTQYF

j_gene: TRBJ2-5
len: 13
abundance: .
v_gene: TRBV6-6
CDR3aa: CASRRQEQETQYF

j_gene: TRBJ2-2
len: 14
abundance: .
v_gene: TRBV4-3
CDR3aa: CASSRDRVSGELFF

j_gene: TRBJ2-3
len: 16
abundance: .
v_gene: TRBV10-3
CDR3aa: CAISDGLVVLGDTQYF

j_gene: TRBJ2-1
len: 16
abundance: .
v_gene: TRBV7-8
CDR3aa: CASSFGGGTSFNEQFF

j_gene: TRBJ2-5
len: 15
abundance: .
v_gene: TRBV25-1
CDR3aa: CASSPAGGMKGTQYF

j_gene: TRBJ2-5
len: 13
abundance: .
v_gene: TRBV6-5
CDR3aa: CASGTDSQETQYF

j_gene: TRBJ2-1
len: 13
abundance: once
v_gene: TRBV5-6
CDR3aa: CASSLAVEKREFF

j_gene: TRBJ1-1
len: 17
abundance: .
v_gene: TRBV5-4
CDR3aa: CASSLTGGLVMNTEAFF

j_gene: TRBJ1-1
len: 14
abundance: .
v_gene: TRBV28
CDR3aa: CASSSGTLDTEAFF

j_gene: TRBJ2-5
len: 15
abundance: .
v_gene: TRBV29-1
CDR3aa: CSVEDQGGQWETQYF

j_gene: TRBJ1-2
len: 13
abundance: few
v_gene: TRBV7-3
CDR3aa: CASSLSRGDGYTF

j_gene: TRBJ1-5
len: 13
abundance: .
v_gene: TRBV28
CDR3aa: CASTDGEYQPQHF

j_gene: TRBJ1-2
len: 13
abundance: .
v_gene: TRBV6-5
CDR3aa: CASRTTGVYGYTF

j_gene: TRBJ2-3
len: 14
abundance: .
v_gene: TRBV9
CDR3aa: CASSVWSFEDTQYF

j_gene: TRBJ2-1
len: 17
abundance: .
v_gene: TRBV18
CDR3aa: CASSPRAGPFSYNEQFF

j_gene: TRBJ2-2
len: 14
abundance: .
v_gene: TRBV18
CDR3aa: CASEVTRDTGELFF

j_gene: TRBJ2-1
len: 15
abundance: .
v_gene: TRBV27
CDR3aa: CASSLSGTLSNEQFF

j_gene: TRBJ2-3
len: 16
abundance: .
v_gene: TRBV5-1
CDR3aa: CASPSGRGTKADTQYF

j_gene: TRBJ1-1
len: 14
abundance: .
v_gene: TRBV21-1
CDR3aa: CASRGWDRDAEAFF

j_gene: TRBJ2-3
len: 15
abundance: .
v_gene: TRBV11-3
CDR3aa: CASSQAGSSTDTQYF

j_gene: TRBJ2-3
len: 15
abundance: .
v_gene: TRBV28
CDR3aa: CASSPWGGSKDTQYF

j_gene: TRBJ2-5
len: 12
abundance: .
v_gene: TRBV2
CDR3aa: CASSGLAGVRYF

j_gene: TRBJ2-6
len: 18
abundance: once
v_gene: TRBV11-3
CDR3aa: CASSPGDRGGSGANVLTF

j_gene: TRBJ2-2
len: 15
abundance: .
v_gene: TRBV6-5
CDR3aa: CASSTGGPAGGELFF

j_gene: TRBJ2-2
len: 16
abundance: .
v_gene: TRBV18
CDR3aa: CASSQRPSGDTGELFF

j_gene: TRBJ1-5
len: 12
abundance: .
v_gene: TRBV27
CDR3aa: CASSLLNQPQHF

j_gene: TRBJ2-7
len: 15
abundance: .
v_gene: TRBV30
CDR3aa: CAWSPRQGPPYEQYF

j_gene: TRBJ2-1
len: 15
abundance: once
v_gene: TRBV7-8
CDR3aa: CACSRGPTAYNEQFF

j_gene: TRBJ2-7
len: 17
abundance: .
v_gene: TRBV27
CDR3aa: CASSLLWTSGLPYEQYF

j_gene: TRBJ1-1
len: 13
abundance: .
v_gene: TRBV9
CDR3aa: CASSSAGSSEAFF

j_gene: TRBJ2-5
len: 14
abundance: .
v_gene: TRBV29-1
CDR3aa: CSVVSLANQETQYF

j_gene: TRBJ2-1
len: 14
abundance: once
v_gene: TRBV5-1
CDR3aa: CASSPNRGSNEQFF

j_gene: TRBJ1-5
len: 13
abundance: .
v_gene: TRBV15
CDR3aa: CATRQYSNQPQHF

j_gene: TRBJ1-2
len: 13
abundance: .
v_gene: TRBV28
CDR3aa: CASSFDRGLSYTF

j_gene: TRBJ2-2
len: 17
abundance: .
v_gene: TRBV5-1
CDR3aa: CASSWAQGSSNTGELFF

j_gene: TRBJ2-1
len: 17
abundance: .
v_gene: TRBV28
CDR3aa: CASSALGSASSYNEQFF

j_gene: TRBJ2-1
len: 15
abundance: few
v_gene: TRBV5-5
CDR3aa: CASSLASGRANEQFF

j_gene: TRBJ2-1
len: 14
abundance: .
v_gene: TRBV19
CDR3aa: CASNPASSYNEQFF

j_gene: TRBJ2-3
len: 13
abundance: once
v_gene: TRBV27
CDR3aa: CASSPRGEATQYF

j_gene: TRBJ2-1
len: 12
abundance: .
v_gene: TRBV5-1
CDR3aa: CASSFAYNEQFF

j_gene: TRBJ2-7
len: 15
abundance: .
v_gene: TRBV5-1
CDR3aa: CASSLGQLFSYEQYF

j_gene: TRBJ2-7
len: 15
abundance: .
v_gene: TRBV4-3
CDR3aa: CASSQSAGGTYEQYF

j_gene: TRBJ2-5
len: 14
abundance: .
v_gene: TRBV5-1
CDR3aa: CASSLKWIAETQYF

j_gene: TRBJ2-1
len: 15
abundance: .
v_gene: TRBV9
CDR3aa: CASSVVPTRDNEQFF

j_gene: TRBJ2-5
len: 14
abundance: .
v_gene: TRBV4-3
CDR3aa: CASSQDRGRETQYF

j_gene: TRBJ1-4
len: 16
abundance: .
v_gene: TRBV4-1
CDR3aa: CASSPLSGTGNEKLFF

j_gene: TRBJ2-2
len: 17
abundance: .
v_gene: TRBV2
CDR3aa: CASSEAHLAGSTGELFF